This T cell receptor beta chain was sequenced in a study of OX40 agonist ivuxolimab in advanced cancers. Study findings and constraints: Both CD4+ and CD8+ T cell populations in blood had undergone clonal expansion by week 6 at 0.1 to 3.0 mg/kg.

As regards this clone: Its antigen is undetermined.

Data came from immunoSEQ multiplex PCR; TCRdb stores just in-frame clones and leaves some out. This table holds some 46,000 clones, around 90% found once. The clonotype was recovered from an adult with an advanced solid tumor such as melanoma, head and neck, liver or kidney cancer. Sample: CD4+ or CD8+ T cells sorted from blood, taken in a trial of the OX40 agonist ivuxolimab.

CDR3: CAWSLTFYGYTF. CDR3 nucleotides: TGTGCCTGGAGTCTAACTTTCTATGGCTACACCTTC. This chain connects TRBV30 to TRBJ1-2; D is uncertain. V was cut by 2 bases and J by 4 bases, with 8 bases left in between. Germline CDR1 reads GTSNPN; CDR2 reads SVGIG (reference sequence). CDR3 length equals 12 residues.